One and the same sample provided the 5 T cell receptor beta chains below, sequenced in a study of Graves' ophthalmopathy and Graves' hyperthyroidism. Amplifying from RNA transcripts, the study obtained TCR beta CDR3 regions. The first-round RT-PCR employed HTBI primers together with the Qiagen OneStep RT-PCR kit. A multiplex PCR was then performed as the second round. TCRdb recomputed calls from the multiplex PCR reads with MiXCR, one row per CDR3 protein. Of about 740,000 distinct CDR3 sequences in the sample, roughly two fifths were seen once. Sequenced input: peripheral blood. These receptors were obtained from an adult man with Graves' ophthalmopathy.

The V gene is TRBV11-2, the J gene TRBJ1-2; D is uncertain. Trimming took off 5 bases at V and 5 bases at J, with 21 bases between the two ends. The CDR3 extends over 16 amino acids. From germline, CDR1 is SGHAT and CDR2 FQNNGV. This chain's CDR3 is CASSPSERAGLYGYTF. CDR3 nucleotides: TGTGCCAGCAGCCCCAGTGAGAGGGCGGGCCTTTATGGCTACACCTTC. Looking up the rest from reference TRBV11-2 and TRBJ1-2 gives the full variable domain: EAGVAQSPRYKIIEKRQSVAFWCNPISGHATLYWYQQILGQGPKLLIQFQNNGVVDDSQLPKDRFSAERLKGVDSTLKIQPAKLEDSAVYLCASSPSERAGLYGYTFGSGTRLTVV.

The chain employs TRBV2 and TRBJ2-7, with a possible D match to TRBD1 (5 bases). CDR3 length: 13 amino acids. Germline V gene data show CDR1 as SNHLY and CDR2 as FYNNEI. The ends were cut back, 5 bases at V and 2 bases at J, with 10 bases in the middle. The CDR3 loop reads CASSLQDTYEQYF. The CDR3 DNA reads as TGTGCCAGCAGTCTACAGGATACCTACGAGCAGTACTTC.

This clonotype was counted ten times or more. The CDR3 DNA is TGTGCCAGCAGTGAAGACCGGGGGGCGCTTGGGAAACTGTTTTTT. This translates into CASSEDRGALGKLFF. The chain uses TRBV2 and TRBJ1-4; a weak D match, TRBD1 (6 bases). The CDR3 spans 15 residues. Germline values: CDR1 SNHLY, CDR2 FYNNEI. Trimming left V 1 base short and J 11 bases short, with 17 bases between.

V gene TRBV10-3 combines with J gene TRBJ2-2, with D uncertain. The V end was cut by 9 bases, the J end by 7 bases, with 9 bases between. This CDR3 spans 11 amino acids. From germline, CDR1 is ENHRY and CDR2 SYGVKD. CDR3 protein: CAIKGRGELFF. The CDR3 DNA is TGTGCCATTAAAGGGCGCGGGGAGCTGTTTTTT.

This clonotype was detected many times. The chain recombines TRBV20-1 with TRBJ2-7; 8 bases map to TRBD2. Germline CDR1 DFQATT, CDR2 SNEGSKA (reference sequence). The CDR3 contains 13 residues. With V trimmed by 1 base and J by 4 bases, 3 bases remained unmatched. The CDR3 DNA sequence: TGCAGTGCTAGAGGCCCTAGCGGGTACGAGCAGTACTTC. Protein product: CSARGPSGYEQYF.